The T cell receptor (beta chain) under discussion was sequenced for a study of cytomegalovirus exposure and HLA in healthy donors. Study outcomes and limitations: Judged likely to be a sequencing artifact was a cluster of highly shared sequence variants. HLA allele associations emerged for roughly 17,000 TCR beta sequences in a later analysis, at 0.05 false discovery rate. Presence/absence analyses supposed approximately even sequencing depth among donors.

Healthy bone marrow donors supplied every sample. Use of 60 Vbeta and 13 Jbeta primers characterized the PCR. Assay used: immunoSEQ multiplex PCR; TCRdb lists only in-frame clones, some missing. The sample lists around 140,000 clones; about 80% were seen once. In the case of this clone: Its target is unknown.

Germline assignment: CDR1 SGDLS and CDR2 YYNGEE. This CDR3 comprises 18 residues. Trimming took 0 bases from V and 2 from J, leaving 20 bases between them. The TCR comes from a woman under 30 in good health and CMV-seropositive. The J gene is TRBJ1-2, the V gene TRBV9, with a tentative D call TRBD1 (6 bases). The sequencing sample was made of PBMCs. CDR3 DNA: TGTGCCAGCAGCGTAGCTACGGGTAATGTGGGGGCAAACTATGGCTACACCTTC. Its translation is CASSVATGNVGANYGYTF.